This passage covers 30 T cell receptor beta chains from one sample sequenced in a study of T cell responses to AZD1222 COVID-19 vaccine. The repertoire was sequenced with immunoSEQ multiplex PCR; TCRdb's copy has only in-frame clones and lacks some. The data contain some 120,000 clones, roughly 85% of them singletons. The sample here was peripheral blood, taken on day 0 of MenACWY control vaccination. The receptors come from an adult in good health.

The genes are TRBV6-2 or TRBV6-3 and TRBJ2-7, with 8 bases fitting TRBD1. CDR1 MNHEY and CDR2 SVGEGT come from the germline V gene. CDR3 length: 18 amino acids. The V gene end was trimmed by 2 bases and the J gene end by 2 bases; junction bases not matched to a gene: 14. DNA of the CDR3: TGTGCCAGCAGTTACAGTCCCGGGACAGGACTTTCTCCCTACGAGCAGTACTTC. This sequence encodes CASSYSPGTGLSPYEQYF.

The V and J genes are TRBV13 and TRBJ1-1; D gene unclear. The CDR3 runs 11 residues. With 0 bases removed from V and 5 bases from J, the gap between germline ends came to 1 base. Germline-derived CDR1 and CDR2 are PRHDT and FYEKMQ (reference sequence). CDR3 in DNA: TGTGCCAGCAGCTTAGGGACTGAAGCTTTCTTT. Translation: CASSLGTEAFF.

The CDR3 loop is CATSRDQWDIQYF. In nucleotides, the CDR3 is TGTGCCACCAGCAGAGATCAATGGGACATACAGTACTTC. The rearrangement joins TRBV15 to TRBJ2-7; maybe TRBD1 (6 bases). Looked up from germline, CDR1 is LNHNV and CDR2 is YYDKDF (reference sequence). This CDR3 region has 13 residues. V dropped 0 bases and J dropped 10 bases, with 13 bases sitting between them.

The V call is TRBV6-4, the J call TRBJ2-3; D gene uncertain. The CDR3 runs 14 residues. CDR1 and CDR2 (germline): MRHNA, SNTAGT. V was shortened by 4 bases and J by 1 base, with 9 bases between the two germline ends. The CDR3 protein is CASSGGEGTDTQYF. CDR3 in DNA: TGTGCCAGCAGTGGAGGTGAGGGCACAGATACGCAGTATTTT.

This chain uses TRBV11-1 with TRBJ2-3; D is possibly TRBD1 (5 bases). Trimming shortened V by 5 bases and J by 3 bases, and 12 bases separated the two germline ends. The CDR3 spans 14 residues. The V gene's germline CDR1 is SGHAT and CDR2 FQDESV (reference sequence). The DNA of the CDR3 is TGTGCCAGCAGCAACAGCAGGGTTACAGATACGCAGTATTTT. Protein product: CASSNSRVTDTQYF.

The chain is built from TRBV18 and TRBJ2-7, with no clear D. The CDR3 sequence is 16 residues long. Deletions cut 0 bases from V and 5 bases from J, with 17 bases between. The germline gives CDR1 KGHSH, CDR2 LQKENI. CDR3 nucleotides: TGTGCCAGCTCACCACCGGTCCGGGTAGTCTCGGACGAGCAGTACTTC. Amino acids: CASSPPVRVVSDEQYF.

The chain links TRBV4-2 to TRBJ2-3; a weak D match, TRBD2 (5 bases). Germline V gene sequence: CDR1 LGHNA, CDR2 YNFKEQ. V was pared by 4 bases and J by 3 bases, with 8 bases between. This CDR3 comprises 13 residues. The CDR3 spells CASSPGVTDTQYF. CDR3 sequence (DNA): TGTGCCAGCAGCCCCGGGGTAACAGATACGCAGTATTTT.

The chain couples TRBV5-4 to TRBJ2-5, with 7 bases identical to TRBD1. V shed 2 bases and J 3 bases; nucleotides not matched to a gene: 4. CDR1 and CDR2 (germline): SGHNT, YYREEE (reference sequence). The CDR3 totals 14 residues. CDR3: CASSFTGTEETQYF. CDR3 DNA sequence: TGTGCCAGCAGCTTCACCGGGACAGAAGAGACCCAGTACTTC.

The chain has TRBV6-5 and TRBJ1-2; 9 bases fit TRBD1. Germline CDR1 MNHEY, CDR2 SVGAGI. V lost 6 bases to trimming and J lost 2 bases; unmatched junction nucleotides: 7. The CDR3 spans 15 residues. CDR3 coding DNA: TGTGCCAGCAGAAAAACAGGGGGCCAAAACTATGGCTACACCTTC. Residues: CASRKTGGQNYGYTF.

The CDR3 DNA reads TGCGCCAGCAGCTTGTGGACAGGGGGTGGCGAGCAGTACTTC. This sequence encodes CASSLWTGGGEQYF. The rearrangement uses TRBV5-1 and TRBJ2-7; 10 nucleotides match TRBD1. CDR3 size: 14 residues. Germline CDR1 reads SGHRS; CDR2 reads YFSETQ. The trim removed 1 base at V and 6 bases at J, leaving 4 bases unmatched.

Here the CDR3 DNA reads TGTGCCAGCAGCTTATTGTCCGAGGGTGGGGGAAACGAGCAGTACTTC. Protein: CASSLLSEGGGNEQYF. The rearrangement links TRBV7-8 to TRBJ2-7; D may be TRBD1 or TRBD2 (5 bases each). This CDR3 has 16 amino acids. The V end was cut by 2 bases, the J end by 5 bases, with 19 bases between. Germline CDR1 is SGHVS and CDR2 is FQNEAQ.

The chain has TRBV9 and TRBJ2-5; D gene ambiguous. The V gene's germline CDR1 is SGDLS and CDR2 YYNGEE. With 4 bases removed from V and 5 bases from J, the gap between germline ends came to 18 bases. The CDR3 is made up of 15 amino acids. The DNA for the CDR3 is TGTGCCAGCAGCCAATTCCTAGACAATTTGGAGACCCAGTACTTC. Its translation is CASSQFLDNLETQYF.

J is TRBJ2-2 and V is TRBV7-2; 9 bases fit TRBD1. The ends lost 5 bases at V and 2 bases at J; junction bases unmatched: 3. CDR1 and CDR2 (germline): SGHTA, FQGNSA. This CDR3 has 15 residues. As DNA, the CDR3 is TGTGCCAGCAGCCGGGACAGGGATAACACCGGGGAGCTGTTTTTT. It codes for CASSRDRDNTGELFF.

CDR3 region: CASGKPAQTQETQYF. CDR3 nucleotide sequence: TGTGCCAGCGGTAAGCCGGCTCAGACGCAAGAGACCCAGTACTTC. V usage is TRBV28 and J usage is TRBJ2-5; D uncertain. Germline loops: CDR1 MDHEN, CDR2 SYDVKM. This CDR3 comprises 15 residues. V was cut by 8 bases and J by 2 bases, with 18 bases left in between. Drawing the rest from reference TRBV28 and TRBJ2-5, the complete variable domain is DVKVTQSSRYLVKRTGEKVFLECVQDMDHENMFWYRQDPGLGLRLIYFSYDVKMKEKGDIPEGYSVSREKKERFSLILESASTNQTSMYLCASGKPAQTQETQYFGPGTRLLVL.

The chain carries TRBV6-6 and TRBJ1-4; no clear D. V was trimmed by 4 bases and J by 12 bases, leaving 15 bases between them. Per the germline V gene, CDR1 is MNHNY and CDR2 is SVGAGI (reference sequence). The CDR3 contains 13 residues. The CDR3 bases are TGTGCCAGCAGTTTTAACAGTGGCCGTGAACTGTTTTTT. Protein product: CASSFNSGRELFF.

The chain joins TRBV25-1 to TRBJ1-1; D unresolved. V lost 1 base and J 6 bases, leaving 9 bases between the germline ends. Germline V gene lookup returns CDR1 MGHDK and CDR2 SYGVNS. The CDR3 has 13 residues. CDR3 protein: CASSESGRAEAFF. The DNA for the CDR3 is TGTGCCAGCAGTGAATCCGGCCGCGCTGAAGCTTTCTTT.

CDR3 in amino acids: CASSLHRDTEAFF. CDR3 DNA: TGTGCCAGCAGTTTACACAGGGACACTGAAGCTTTCTTT. The chain links TRBV28 to TRBJ1-1; TRBD1 is a possible D gene (6 bases). V dropped 2 bases and J dropped 3 bases, with 7 bases sitting between them. The CDR3 spans 13 residues. In germline, CDR1 is MDHEN, CDR2 SYDVKM.

The chain links TRBV15 to TRBJ2-5, with D hard to call. The CDR3 contains 12 residues. V was clipped by 0 bases and J by 5 bases, with 4 bases between them. Germline CDR1 and CDR2: LNHNV and YYDKDF (reference sequence). CDR3: CATSRDFETQYF. CDR3 in DNA: TGTGCCACCAGCAGAGATTTCGAGACCCAGTACTTC.

The V gene is TRBV5-4, the J gene TRBJ2-7, with D tentatively TRBD2 (7 bases). The V gene lost 0 bases and the J gene lost 3 bases, with 13 bases spanning the gap. Germline V CDR1 and CDR2: SGHNT, YYREEE (reference sequence). There are 15 residues in the CDR3. DNA for the CDR3: TGTGCCAGCAGCTTGGCGGGGGGCCAATTCTACGAGCAGTACTTC. Protein: CASSLAGGQFYEQYF.

This chain connects TRBV14 to TRBJ2-5; the D is unclear. The germline V gene has CDR1 SGHDN and CDR2 FVKESK. Trimming removed 0 bases at V and 3 bases at J, with 5 bases between. The length of the CDR3 is 13 residues. The CDR3 protein is CASSQEWEETQYF. Written as DNA, the CDR3 is TGTGCCAGCAGCCAAGAATGGGAAGAGACCCAGTACTTC.

The chain links TRBV20-1 to TRBJ1-1; D is uncertain. The germline CDR1 and CDR2 sequences are DFQATT and SNEGSKA (reference sequence). V was clipped by 4 bases and J by 5 bases, with 5 bases between them. This CDR3 contains 10 residues. As DNA, the CDR3 is TGCAGTGCTATGGGGACTGAAGCTTTCTTT. Amino acids: CSAMGTEAFF.

The chain's CDR3 is CASSLRTVGSAEAFF. CDR3 sequence (DNA): TGCGCCAGCAGCCTAAGGACAGTGGGGAGCGCTGAAGCTTTCTTT. This rearrangement joins TRBV5-1 to TRBJ1-1, with TRBD1 as a possible D gene (6 bases). V lost 4 bases to trimming and J lost 6 bases, with 19 bases between them. Germline V gene lookup returns CDR1 SGHRS and CDR2 YFSETQ. The CDR3 covers 15 residues.

The chain couples TRBV7-9 to TRBJ2-7; D may be TRBD1 or TRBD2 (5 bases each). Trimming shortened V by 4 bases and J by 0 bases, and 16 bases separated the two germline ends. The germline V gene encodes CDR1 SEHNR and CDR2 FQNEAQ (reference sequence). This CDR3 region has 16 residues. The CDR3 DNA reads TGTGCCAGCAGCTCCCGGAGGACCGGGACCTCCTACGAGCAGTACTTC. This codes for CASSSRRTGTSYEQYF.

This clone was seen only once. The chain uses TRBV3-1 (or the pseudogene TRBV3-2) and TRBJ2-2, with 8 bases fitting TRBD1. The V segment lost 4 bases and the J segment 9 bases; nucleotides outside the gene matches: 7. The CDR3 sequence is 14 residues long. Germline V CDR1 and CDR2: LGHDT, YNNKEL (reference sequence). CDR3 in DNA: TGTGCCAGCAGCCCCGGACAGGGTCGGCGGGAGCTGTTTTTT. Its protein product is CASSPGQGRRELFF.

This chain uses TRBV3-1 (or the pseudogene TRBV3-2) with TRBJ1-1; D is unresolved. Germline V gene data show CDR1 as LGHDT and CDR2 as YNNKEL (reference sequence). The CDR3 consists of 13 residues. Trimming removed 4 bases at V and 4 bases at J, with 10 bases between. As DNA, the CDR3 is TGTGCCAGCAGCCTCTATGGAGGCACTGAAGCTTTCTTT. It is translated as CASSLYGGTEAFF.

This clone was observed a few times. The rearrangement uses TRBV6-2 or TRBV6-3 and TRBJ1-2; TRBD1 matches at 7 bases. Losses at the gene ends were 4 bases for V and 6 bases for J; bases not matched to a gene: 17. CDR1 and CDR2 (germline): MNHEY, SVGEGT. CDR3 length: 17 residues. CDR3 DNA sequence: TGTGCCAGCAGTTCATTTACCGGGACAGATGCCTTCGATGGCTACACCTTC. It yields the protein CASSSFTGTDAFDGYTF.

J is TRBJ1-1 and V is TRBV2; TRBD1 matches at 10 bases. Germline V gene data show CDR1 as SNHLY and CDR2 as FYNNEI. V lost 6 bases and J lost 6; bases outside the gene matches: 10. The CDR3 loop spans 15 amino acids. The CDR3 DNA sequence: TGTGCCAGCAGCCAACCGACAGGGGGCATTGCTGAAGCTTTCTTT. Protein product: CASSQPTGGIAEAFF.

The V and J genes are TRBV27 and TRBJ2-3, with D unresolved. Germline V gene lookup returns CDR1 MNHEY and CDR2 SMNVEV (reference sequence). The length of the CDR3 is 14 residues. V lost 2 bases, J lost 2 bases, and 8 bases lay in between. CDR3 amino acids: CASSLGLDTDTQYF. CDR3 DNA: TGTGCCAGCAGTTTAGGGTTAGACACAGATACGCAGTATTTT.

This chain joins TRBV6-4 and TRBJ2-1; D may correspond to TRBD1 or TRBD2 (5 bases each). V lost 5 bases to trimming and J lost 9 bases, with 17 bases between them. The V gene's germline CDR1 is MRHNA and CDR2 SNTAGT. The CDR3 loop spans 14 amino acids. CDR3 bases: TGTGCCAGCAGTAGCACTGGAACAGGAGGTGAGCAGTTCTTC. Its protein is CASSSTGTGGEQFF.

J is TRBJ1-5 and V is TRBV18; 7 bases map to TRBD1. The ends lost 6 bases at V and 9 bases at J; junction bases unmatched: 11. From germline, CDR1 is KGHSH and CDR2 LQKENI. The CDR3 spans 14 residues. CDR3 protein: CASSQDRRVGPQHF. Here the CDR3 DNA reads TGTGCCAGCTCCCAGGACAGGAGGGTCGGGCCCCAGCATTTT.